This T cell receptor (beta chain) was sequenced during a study of cytomegalovirus exposure and HLA in healthy donors. PCR amplification relied on 60 Vbeta primers (plus 13 Jbeta primers). TCRdb's copy holds only in-frame clones and misses some; the assay was immunoSEQ multiplex PCR. The table has around 150,000 clones, about 84% seen once. The CDR3 loop spans 14 amino acids. Trimming pared 2 bases from V and 3 bases from J, leaving 10 bases between. CDR1 and CDR2 (germline): LGHNA, YSLEER. The source material was PBMCs. This chain uses TRBV4-3 with TRBJ1-1; D gene uncertain. This clonotype originated in a male donor in good health and CMV-seronegative. CDR3 protein: CASSQWTRDTEAFF. CDR3 bases: TGCGCCAGCAGCCAATGGACGAGGGACACTGAAGCTTTCTTT.